This entry concerns a single TCR beta chain. As yet, its antigen is unknown. This entry belongs to a study of graft-versus-host responses after intestinal transplantation. The overall study: Uniformly, recipients were administered anti-thymocyte globulin induction with subsequent tacrolimus and steroids for three to four years. General observations from the study: The presence of high graft-versus-host to host-versus-graft clonal ratios in allografts characterized patients with graft-donor T cell macrochimerism. Early HvG declines after transplant were associated with peak circulating GvH clone levels.

Sequencing was performed with immunoSEQ multiplex PCR; in TCRdb, only in-frame clones are kept and a portion is missing. The sample includes tens of thousands of clones, roughly 87% of them seen just once. The V and J ends lost 5 bases and 6 bases, in that order; junction bases with no gene match: 6. CDR1 is SGHAT, CDR2 FQDESV, per germline (reference sequence). CDR3 size: 13 residues. J is TRBJ1-2 and V is TRBV11-1; 7 bases line up with TRBD1. The sequence derives from a human donor who received an intestinal transplant. This material consisted of unstimulated CD4+ T cells sorted from spleen or lymph node cells, taken before intestinal transplant. This CDR3 is CASSRDRSNGYTF. CDR3 sequence (DNA): TGTGCCAGCAGCAGGGACAGATCAAATGGCTACACCTTC. Drawing the rest from reference TRBV11-1 and TRBJ1-2, the complete variable domain is EAEVAQSPRYKITEKSQAVAFWCDPISGHATLYWYRQILGQGPELLVQFQDESVVDDSQLPKDRFSAERLKGVDSTLKIQPAELGDSAMYLCASSRDRSNGYTFGSGTRLTVV.